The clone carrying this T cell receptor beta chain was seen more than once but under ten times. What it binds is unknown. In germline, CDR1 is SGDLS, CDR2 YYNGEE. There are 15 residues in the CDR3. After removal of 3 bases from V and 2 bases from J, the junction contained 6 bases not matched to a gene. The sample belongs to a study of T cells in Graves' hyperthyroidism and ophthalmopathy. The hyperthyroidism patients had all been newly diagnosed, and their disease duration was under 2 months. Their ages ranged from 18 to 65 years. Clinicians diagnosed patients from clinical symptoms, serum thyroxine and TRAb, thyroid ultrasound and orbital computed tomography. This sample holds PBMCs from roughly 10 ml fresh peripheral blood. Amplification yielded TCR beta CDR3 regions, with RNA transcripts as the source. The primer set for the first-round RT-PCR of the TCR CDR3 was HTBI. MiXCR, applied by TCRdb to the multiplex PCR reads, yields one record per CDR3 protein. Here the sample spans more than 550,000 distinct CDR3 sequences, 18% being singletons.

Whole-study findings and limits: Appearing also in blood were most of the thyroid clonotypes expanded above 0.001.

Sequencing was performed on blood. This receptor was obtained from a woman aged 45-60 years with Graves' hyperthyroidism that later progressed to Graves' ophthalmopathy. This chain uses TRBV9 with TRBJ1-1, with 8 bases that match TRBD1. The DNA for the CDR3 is TGTGCCAGCAGCGCTTGGACAGGGATAAACACTGAAGCTTTCTTT. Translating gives CASSAWTGINTEAFF.